This T cell receptor (beta chain) was identified in a study of cytomegalovirus exposure and HLA in healthy donors. Study details: Most genotyped donors, over 70% of about 400, had Caucasian-associated genetic ancestry.

As concerns this clone: What it recognizes is unknown.

This PCR relied on a set of 60 Vbeta primers and 13 Jbeta primers. Sequencing was performed with immunoSEQ multiplex PCR; in TCRdb, only in-frame clones are kept and a portion is missing. Recorded for this sample: about 39,000 clones. Study observations and caveats: It emerged from a later analysis that several of the most significant clusters appeared to be linked to common viral pathogens. Cytomegalovirus association was listed for under 200 TCR beta chains.

Material for sequencing was PBMCs. This clonotype originated in a male donor in good health and CMV-seronegative.

CDR3 protein: CASSRGAGQETQYF. CDR3 DNA: TGCGCCAGCAGCCGTGGGGCCGGCCAAGAGACCCAGTACTTC. This rearrangement joins TRBV5-1 to TRBJ2-5; D is perhaps TRBD1 (5 bases). The CDR3 length is 14 residues. Germline V gene sequence: CDR1 SGHRS, CDR2 YFSETQ. The V end was cut by 4 bases, the J end by 1 base, with 11 bases between.